Each of the 25 T cell receptor beta chains below was sequenced from the same sample in a study of chemoradiotherapy in HPV16-positive cancers. Measured with immunoSEQ multiplex PCR; TCRdb has only the in-frame clones, and not every one. The data hold more than 9,000 clones, with nearly 90% observed a single time. Sample collection occurred from a patient who underwent chemoradiotherapy. The source is a human donor with HPV-associated anogenital cancer.

V is TRBV6-5 and J is TRBJ2-2, with D hard to call. The CDR3 runs 12 residues. The germline V gene has CDR1 MNHEY and CDR2 SVGAGI. Trimming removed 4 bases at V and 4 bases at J, with 4 bases between. The CDR3 region is CASSSATGELFF. DNA of the CDR3: TGTGCCAGCAGTTCGGCCACCGGGGAGCTGTTTTTT.

The chain's CDR3 is CASSFGLAVQETQYF. The CDR3 coding sequence is TGTGCCAGCAGTTTCGGACTAGCGGTCCAAGAGACCCAGTACTTC. V gene TRBV7-9 combines with J gene TRBJ2-5; TRBD2 agrees at 10 bases. CDR3 length equals 15 residues. The germline V gene has CDR1 SEHNR and CDR2 FQNEAQ (reference sequence). V dropped 6 bases and J dropped 1; count of bases not matched to a gene: 5. Using reference TRBV7-9 and TRBJ2-5 for the parts outside the CDR3, the full variable domain is DTGVSQNPRHKITKRGQNVTFRCDPISEHNRLYWYRQTLGQGPEFLTYFQNEAQLEKSRLLSDRFSAERPKGSFSTLEIQRTEQGDSAMYLCASSFGLAVQETQYFGPGTRLLVL.

The chain links TRBV13 to TRBJ2-2; possibly TRBD2 for D (5 bases). Per the germline V gene, CDR1 is PRHDT and CDR2 is FYEKMQ (reference sequence). CDR3 length: 15 residues. V gave up 0 bases and J gave up 1 base, with 6 bases separating them. CDR3 nucleotide sequence: TGTGCCAGCAGCTTAGGTCGGGGGAACACCGGGGAGCTGTTTTTT. It is translated as CASSLGRGNTGELFF.

The chain couples TRBV18 to TRBJ1-5, with 9 bases that match TRBD1. The germline V gene has CDR1 KGHSH and CDR2 LQKENI. This CDR3 spans 15 amino acids. V dropped 2 bases and J dropped 6; count of bases not matched to a gene: 5. The CDR3 DNA follows: TGTGCCAGCTCACCAACAGGGGGCGCCGCTCAGCCCCAGCATTTT. It codes for CASSPTGGAAQPQHF.

The rearrangement uses TRBV10-2 and TRBJ2-7; D possibly matches TRBD1 or TRBD2 (5 bases each). Trimming pared 0 bases from V and 6 bases from J, leaving 12 bases between. Germline CDR1 and CDR2: WSHSY and SAAADI. This CDR3 has 14 residues. The CDR3 loop is CASSESMGESEQYF. CDR3 DNA sequence: TGCGCCAGCAGTGAGTCGATGGGGGAATCCGAGCAGTACTTC.

The rearrangement links TRBV29-1 to TRBJ2-1; 8 bases align to TRBD2. The CDR3 extends over 14 amino acids. CDR1 and CDR2 (germline): SQVTM, ANQGSEA. The V and J ends lost 6 bases and 6 bases, in that order; junction bases with no gene match: 10. CDR3 in DNA: TGCAGCGTCGATAAAGCGGGAGTGTTCAATGAGCAGTTCTTC. It translates to CSVDKAGVFNEQFF.

This chain joins TRBV29-1 and TRBJ2-3, with TRBD2 identical over 9 bases. Germline assignment: CDR1 SQVTM and CDR2 ANQGSEA. Trimming at V came to 3 bases and at J to 2 bases, leaving 3 bases not matched to a gene. The CDR3 contains 14 residues. The DNA for the CDR3 is TGCAGCGTTGAGACTAGCGGTTTCACAGATACGCAGTATTTT. Its translation is CSVETSGFTDTQYF.

The chain uses TRBV19 and TRBJ1-4; D call uncertain. V was pared by 7 bases and J by 0 bases, with 12 bases between. CDR1 is LNHDA and CDR2 is SQIVND in the germline V gene (reference sequence). The CDR3 contains 15 residues. The CDR3 coding sequence is TGTGCCAGTACTGAATGGTCAGCAACTAATGAAAAACTGTTTTTT. This codes for CASTEWSATNEKLFF.

The chain joins TRBV11-2 to TRBJ2-3; a possible D gene is TRBD1 (5 bases). The CDR3 loop spans 12 amino acids. V was pared by 5 bases and J by 4 bases, with 7 bases between. Germline V gene sequence: CDR1 SGHAT, CDR2 FQNNGV. The CDR3 reads CASSQGADTQYF. The CDR3 DNA reads as TGTGCCAGCAGCCAAGGGGCAGATACGCAGTATTTT. Full variable domain (missing parts from reference TRBV11-2 and TRBJ2-3): EAGVAQSPRYKIIEKRQSVAFWCNPISGHATLYWYQQILGQGPKLLIQFQNNGVVDDSQLPKDRFSAERLKGVDSTLKIQPAKLEDSAVYLCASSQGADTQYFGPGTRLTVL.

The rearrangement links TRBV5-1 to TRBJ1-1; 9 nucleotides match TRBD1. In germline, CDR1 is SGHRS, CDR2 YFSETQ. The CDR3 spans 14 residues. Losses at the gene ends were 4 bases for V and 3 bases for J; bases not matched to a gene: 4. CDR3 in DNA: TGCGCCAGCAGCGCGGGACAGGGCCACACTGAAGCTTTCTTT. This codes for CASSAGQGHTEAFF. Variable domain in full (rest from reference TRBV5-1 and TRBJ1-1): KAGVTQTPRYLIKTRGQQVTLSCSPISGHRSVSWYQQTPGQGLQFLFEYFSETQRNKGNFPGRFSGRQFSNSRSEMNVSTLELGDSALYLCASSAGQGHTEAFFGQGTRLTVV.

The V gene is TRBV7-2, the J gene TRBJ2-5, with D possibly TRBD2 on 6 matching bases. Per the germline V gene, CDR1 is SGHTA and CDR2 is FQGNSA. The CDR3 extends over 14 amino acids. Deletions cut 1 base from V and 2 bases from J, with 8 bases between. The CDR3: CASSLGRGQETQYF. The CDR3 DNA follows: TGTGCCAGCAGCTTAGGACGGGGGCAAGAGACCCAGTACTTC.

In the case of this clone: The same CDR3 can be traced to other DNA sequences in this sample. The chain employs TRBV18 and TRBJ2-7; TRBD2 is a possible D gene (5 bases). CDR3 length equals 14 residues. Germline V gene data show CDR1 as KGHSH and CDR2 as LQKENI. V was pared by 2 bases and J by 5 bases, with 13 bases between. The CDR3 nucleotides read TGTGCCAGCTCACCAATAGGGCGGGTCCACGAGCAGTACTTC. It codes for CASSPIGRVHEQYF.

V is TRBV5-5 and J is TRBJ1-2, with TRBD1 matching over 7 bases. The V gene's germline CDR1 is SGHKS and CDR2 YYEKEE (reference sequence). The J segment lost 8 bases and the V segment lost 5 bases, leaving 18 bases of the junction unmatched. CDR3 length equals 16 residues. CDR3 amino acids: CASRPTPRQGTGGYTF. The CDR3 DNA reads as TGTGCCAGCAGACCGACCCCCAGACAGGGTACGGGGGGCTACACCTTC.

The chain joins TRBV7-9 to TRBJ1-3, with no clear D. Germline-derived CDR1 and CDR2 are SEHNR and FQNEAQ (reference sequence). V lost 2 bases and J lost 9, with 8 bases in between. The CDR3 is 12 residues long. The CDR3 DNA is TGTGCCAGCAGCTTAACGGGGATCACCATATATTTT. Protein product: CASSLTGITIYF.

V gene TRBV25-1 combines with J gene TRBJ1-1; 12 bases match TRBD1. The germline gives CDR1 MGHDK, CDR2 SYGVNS. The CDR3 runs 14 residues. V lost 8 bases to trimming and J lost 4 bases; unmatched junction nucleotides: 5. CDR3 DNA sequence: TGTGCCAGCGGGACAGGGGGCGCAGGCACTGAAGCTTTCTTT. It translates to CASGTGGAGTEAFF.

The rearrangement joins TRBV19 to TRBJ1-5; 8 bases agree with TRBD1. After removal of 7 bases from V and 9 bases from J, the junction contained 11 bases not matched to a gene. The CDR3 runs to 14 residues. Germline CDR1 is LNHDA and CDR2 is SQIVND (reference sequence). CDR3 residues: CASIGRGRGGPQHF. CDR3 nucleotide sequence: TGTGCCAGTATCGGCAGGGGGCGAGGTGGGCCCCAGCATTTT.

V gene TRBV11-2 combines with J gene TRBJ2-6; perhaps TRBD1 as D (6 bases). Germline V gene data show CDR1 as SGHAT and CDR2 as FQNNGV. With 6 bases removed from V and 0 bases from J, the gap between germline ends came to 18 bases. The CDR3 length is 18 residues. The CDR3 DNA is TGTGCCAGCAGGCCACTTGGTACAGGGTTCTCTGGGGCCAACGTCCTGACTTTC. This gives the protein CASRPLGTGFSGANVLTF.

The chain employs TRBV5-1 and TRBJ1-5; 7 bases are shared with TRBD1. Germline CDR1 SGHRS, CDR2 YFSETQ. J was trimmed by 5 bases and V by 1 base; bases with no gene match: 3. The CDR3 totals 14 residues. The DNA of the CDR3 is TGCGCCAGCAGCTTGCGACAGGGAGATCAGCCCCAGCATTTT. Its translation is CASSLRQGDQPQHF.

The V and J genes are TRBV11-3 and TRBJ1-6; 9 bases are a match to TRBD1. Trimming took 3 bases from V and 10 from J; bases not matched to a gene: 4. This CDR3 has 14 residues. Germline lookup yields CDR1 SGHNT and CDR2 YENEEA. For the CDR3, the DNA is TGTGCCAGCAGCTTCGGGACAGGGAACTCACCCCTCCACTTT. Translated, it gives CASSFGTGNSPLHF. The full variable domain, its missing parts supplied by reference TRBV11-3 and TRBJ1-6, is EAGVVQSPRYKIIEKKQPVAFWCNPISGHNTLYWYLQNLGQGPELLIRYENEEAVDDSQLPKDRFSAERLKGVDSTLKIQPAELGDSAVYLCASSFGTGNSPLHFGNGTRLTVT.

V is TRBV27 and J is TRBJ2-2, with D maybe TRBD2 (5 bases). Trimming stripped 3 bases from V and 5 bases from J, with 10 bases between. The CDR3 runs 14 residues. CDR1 is MNHEY and CDR2 is SMNVEV in the germline V gene (reference sequence). CDR3 loop: CASSFPGLTGELFF. CDR3 coding DNA: TGTGCCAGCAGTTTTCCCGGACTTACCGGGGAGCTGTTTTTT.

The V gene is TRBV5-8, the J gene TRBJ2-3; possible D gene TRBD2, 6 bases. The CDR3 has 13 amino acids. V lost 5 bases and J 6 bases, leaving 13 bases between the germline ends. Germline V gene data show CDR1 as SGHTS and CDR2 as YDEGEE. The CDR3 loop is CASRPTGSDTQYF. DNA of the CDR3: TGTGCCAGCAGGCCTACCGGGAGCGATACGCAGTATTTT.

For the CDR3, the DNA is TGTGCCAGCAGTTACGTTACCGGGACAGGGGGGACTGAAGCTTTCTTT. This sequence encodes CASSYVTGTGGTEAFF. The genes are TRBV6-5 and TRBJ1-1; 11 positions agree with TRBD1. J lost 5 bases, V lost 2 bases, and 7 bases had no gene match. The length of the CDR3 is 16 residues. From germline, CDR1 is MNHEY and CDR2 SVGAGI.

The rearrangement uses TRBV19 and TRBJ1-2; D unclear. Germline lookup yields CDR1 LNHDA and CDR2 SQIVND (reference sequence). Between the trimmed V and J ends, which lost 5 bases and 2 bases, there was a span of 6 bases. The CDR3 length is 12 residues. The DNA for the CDR3 is TGTGCCAGTAGTTTTATGAACTATGGCTACACCTTC. Its protein product is CASSFMNYGYTF.

This clone has just one count. The chain carries TRBV25-1 and TRBJ2-7; D remains unclear. V was clipped by 3 bases and J by 2 bases, with 17 bases between them. CDR3 size: 16 residues. CDR1 is MGHDK and CDR2 is SYGVNS in the germline V gene. CDR3 nucleotide sequence: TGTGCCAGCAGTGACACGAACATGGGAAGTACCTACGAGCAGTACTTC. It translates to CASSDTNMGSTYEQYF.

The V and J genes are TRBV19 and TRBJ2-7; 9 bases line up with TRBD1. The CDR3 runs 13 residues. The germline V gene encodes CDR1 LNHDA and CDR2 SQIVND (reference sequence). Germline trimming cut 6 bases from V and 6 bases from J; bases unmatched to any gene: 6. The CDR3 DNA follows: TGTGCCAGTAGCCTGGGACAGGGTACCGAGCAGTACTTC. As protein: CASSLGQGTEQYF.